The rows below give T cell receptor beta chains drawn from one sample of a study of blood T cells in healthy people across ages. TCRdb redid the calling of the 5' RACE reads with MiXCR, one entry per CDR3 protein. The sample gives roughly 930,000 distinct CDR3 sequences, 45% to 50% of which show up once; roughly an eighth is in the top ten. Sequencing was carried out using blood. These receptors were obtained from a man younger than 40 in good health. Each CDR3 is given with its conserved first and last residue. A D gene is named only where the DNA matches it firmly. Clone size is shown for a subset of rows, as once, few, many or a class of expanded clone.

13	TRBV6-5	few	TRBJ2-7	-	CASSPQTDREQYF	TGTGCCAGCAGTCCGCAAACAGACCGCGAGCAGTACTTC
14	TRBV6-5	few	TRBJ1-2	-	CASSPGSSRVGYTF	TGTGCCAGCAGTCCCGGGTCATCCCGGGTCGGCTACACCTTC
15	TRBV29-1	-	TRBJ2-1	-	CSVEALGKVLNEQFF	TGCAGCGTTGAAGCCCTTGGGAAAGTCCTCAATGAGCAGTTCTTC
15	TRBV4-1	-	TRBJ2-3	TRBD1	CASSPGTGGLYTQYF	TGCGCCAGCAGCCCCGGGACAGGGGGCTTGTATACGCAGTATTTT
16	TRBV4-2	-	TRBJ1-4	-	CASSQGERGYNEKLFF	TGTGCCAGCAGCCAAGGAGAGCGGGGATACAATGAAAAACTGTTTTTT
14	TRBV30	-	TRBJ2-1	TRBD2	CALTSGGSYNEQFF	TGTGCCTTGACTAGCGGGGGATCCTACAATGAGCAGTTCTTC
13	TRBV20-1	-	TRBJ2-7	TRBD2	CSASLAGNYEQYF	TGCAGTGCTAGCCTAGCGGGGAACTACGAGCAGTACTTC
15	TRBV28	-	TRBJ1-2	-	CANSFTLSPYYGYTF	TGTGCCAACAGTTTCACCTTGTCCCCTTACTATGGCTACACCTTC
18	TRBV6-5	few	TRBJ2-6	-	CASSYSIGAGIEANVLTF	TGTGCCAGCAGTTACTCGATTGGTGCGGGTATCGAGGCCAACGTCCTGACTTTC
14	TRBV18	-	TRBJ2-3	-	CASSPGGTGDTQYF	TGTGCCAGCTCACCAGGAGGGACCGGAGATACGCAGTATTTT